A single sample gave rise to the 22 T cell receptor beta chains below, sequenced in a study of blood T cells in healthy people across ages. Sample-barcoded 5' priming and a J-beta primer mix drove a second PCR of roughly 6 to 12 cycles. TCRdb ran MiXCR on the 5' RACE reads and lists one entry per CDR3 protein. The sample holds 890,000 or so distinct CDR3 sequences, roughly 60% seen once. Sequenced material: blood. The receptor set was obtained from a man aged 30 to 45 in good health.

CDR3 sequence reads: CAISERRGSTDTQYF. The CDR3 DNA sequence: TGTGCCATCAGTGAAAGGCGGGGGAGCACAGATACGCAGTATTTT. The chain links TRBV10-3 to TRBJ2-3; 7 bases are a match to TRBD2. V shed 3 bases and J 0 bases; nucleotides not matched to a gene: 3. This CDR3 has 15 amino acids. Germline CDR1 is ENHRY and CDR2 is SYGVKD.

The CDR3 loop is CASSTNRGRASTDTQYF. CDR3 nucleotides: TGCGCCAGCAGCACAAACAGGGGACGTGCTAGCACAGATACGCAGTATTTT. V and J are TRBV5-1 and TRBJ2-3, with 7 bases identical to TRBD1. The germline V gene encodes CDR1 SGHRS and CDR2 YFSETQ. The CDR3 extends over 17 amino acids. V lost 4 bases and J lost 0; bases outside the gene matches: 11.

The chain has TRBV7-2 and TRBJ2-6, with 7 bases lining up with TRBD1. V was clipped by 5 bases and J by 3 bases; unmatched bases: 4. The CDR3 has 15 residues. Germline CDR1 SGHTA, CDR2 FQGNSA. This chain's CDR3 is CASSPTGFGANVLTF. The CDR3 bases are TGTGCCAGCAGCCCGACAGGGTTTGGGGCCAACGTCCTGACTTTC. Variable domain in full (rest from reference TRBV7-2 and TRBJ2-6): GAGVSQSPSNKVTEKGKDVELRCDPISGHTALYWYRQSLGQGLEFLIYFQGNSAPDKSGLPSDRFSAERTGGSVSTLTIQRTQQEDSAVYLCASSPTGFGANVLTFGAGSRLTVL.

This clonotype was observed once. The chain links TRBV4-2 to TRBJ2-1; 7 bases match TRBD1. This CDR3 comprises 13 residues. Germline CDR1 reads LGHNA; CDR2 reads YNFKEQ. Trimming cost V 3 bases and J 8 bases; bases outside gene matches: 4. The CDR3 region has the DNA TGTGCCAGCAGCCATACAGGGGAGTATGAGCAGTTCTTC. It translates to CASSHTGEYEQFF.

The chain uses TRBV12-3 or TRBV12-4 and TRBJ1-6; 12 nucleotides align to TRBD1. J lost 6 bases, V lost 2 bases, and 11 bases had no gene match. CDR3 length: 19 residues. CDR3 coding DNA: TGTGCCAGCAGTTTACGCGGGCCGGGACAGGGGGCGTTTAATTCACCCCTCCACTTT. This encodes CASSLRGPGQGAFNSPLHF.

This clonotype was counted a few times. This CDR3 is CAIRKGQGMNEQYF. The DNA for the CDR3 is TGTGCCATCAGAAAGGGACAGGGGATGAACGAGCAGTACTTC. The chain links TRBV10-3 to TRBJ2-5, with TRBD1 matching over 10 bases. The DNA matches TRBJ2-7 better at its end, which makes the J call doubtful. Germline CDR1 reads ENHRY; CDR2 reads SYGVKD. The CDR3 runs 14 residues.

J is TRBJ1-2 and V is TRBV3-1; no clear D. This CDR3 has 8 residues. Trimming cost V 9 bases and J 5 bases, with 1 base left between them. Germline CDR1 is LGHDT and CDR2 is YNNKEL (reference sequence). CDR3 protein: CARYGYTF. The CDR3 coding sequence is TGTGCCAGATATGGCTACACCTTC.

This sequence joins TRBV9 and TRBJ2-1; 11 bases are shared with TRBD2. Germline-derived CDR1 and CDR2 are SGDLS and YYNGEE. The CDR3 is made up of 17 amino acids. J gave up 8 bases and V 4 bases, and 14 bases lay outside the gene matches. The DNA of the CDR3 is TGTGCCAGCAGCCCCTGGGGGAATAGCGGGGGGGCGGATGAGCAGTTCTTC. Translating gives CASSPWGNSGGADEQFF.

The chain has TRBV7-2 and TRBJ1-5; TRBD1 matches 10 bases. Per germline, CDR1 SGHTA and CDR2 FQGNSA. The V gene end was trimmed by 5 bases and the J gene end by 4 bases; junction bases not matched to a gene: 2. The CDR3 consists of 14 residues. CDR3 nucleotide sequence: TGTGCCAGCAGCGGGACAGGGGATAATCAGCCCCAGCATTTT. Amino acids: CASSGTGDNQPQHF.

This chain connects TRBV20-1 to TRBJ2-1; 8 positions match TRBD2. The DNA end favors TRBJ2-7, so the J call may be wrong. The germline V gene encodes CDR1 DFQATT and CDR2 SNEGSKA (reference sequence). The CDR3 is 15 residues long. This CDR3 is CSAREDSGTYNEQYF. Here the CDR3 DNA reads TGCAGTGCTAGAGAGGATAGCGGGACCTACAATGAGCAGTACTTC.

The chain employs TRBV7-2 and TRBJ2-1; 13 positions agree with TRBD2. Germline values: CDR1 SGHTA, CDR2 FQGNSA. After removal of 2 bases from V and 5 bases from J, the junction contained 9 bases not matched to a gene. The CDR3 extends over 18 amino acids. The CDR3 DNA follows: TGTGCCAGCAGCTTACTACTAGCGGGGGGGCTAATCGACAATGAGCAGTTCTTC. This sequence encodes CASSLLLAGGLIDNEQFF.

This clonotype was recorded many times. The chain uses TRBV7-9 and TRBJ2-3; D unresolved. Trimming took off 1 base at V and 0 bases at J, with 8 bases between the two ends. Per the germline V gene, CDR1 is SEHNR and CDR2 is FQNEAQ (reference sequence). CDR3 length equals 15 residues. CDR3 loop: CASSLERVSTDTQYF. DNA of the CDR3: TGTGCCAGCAGCTTAGAAAGGGTGAGCACAGATACGCAGTATTTT.

This clonotype was seen once. The V and J genes are TRBV20-1 and TRBJ2-4; D call uncertain. The length of the CDR3 is 10 residues. The V and J ends lost 7 bases and 11 bases respectively, with 12 bases between them. Germline V CDR1 and CDR2: DFQATT, SNEGSKA (reference sequence). CDR3 amino acids: CSVYGQLQYF. The CDR3 DNA sequence: TGCAGTGTTTACGGGCAGCTTCAGTACTTC.

CDR3 sequence: CASRQSGMVFF. The CDR3 DNA reads as TGTGCCAGCAGACAAAGCGGGATGGTGTTCTTC. This chain connects TRBV3-1 to TRBJ2-1, with 7 bases that match TRBD2. The CDR3 has 11 amino acids. The ends lost 6 bases at V and 15 bases at J; junction bases unmatched: 8. Germline V gene sequence: CDR1 LGHDT, CDR2 YNNKEL (reference sequence).

The sample holds a few counts of this clonotype. The CDR3 protein is CASSGTDSNQPQHF. The CDR3, as DNA: TGTGCCAGCAGTGGGACTGATAGCAATCAGCCCCAGCATTTT. The V call is TRBV25-1, the J call TRBJ1-5; no reliable D call. Trimming took off 4 bases at V and 0 bases at J, with 7 bases between the two ends. The CDR3 consists of 14 residues. Germline loops: CDR1 MGHDK, CDR2 SYGVNS.

This clonotype was detected a few times. CDR3 sequence reads: CSARDQRGKPQHF. The CDR3 DNA reads as TGCAGTGCTAGAGATCAAAGGGGAAAGCCCCAGCATTTT. V usage is TRBV20-1 and J usage is TRBJ1-5; tentative D call: TRBD1 (5 bases). Germline lookup yields CDR1 DFQATT and CDR2 SNEGSKA (reference sequence). V was trimmed by 0 bases and J by 8 bases, leaving 11 bases between them. The CDR3 runs 13 residues.

V usage is TRBV27 and J usage is TRBJ2-5, with 9 bases fitting TRBD2. CDR1 and CDR2 (germline): MNHEY, SMNVEV (reference sequence). The V segment lost 6 bases and the J segment 5 bases; nucleotides outside the gene matches: 13. The CDR3 is made up of 16 amino acids. The DNA for the CDR3 is TGTGCCAGCAGCCCATTCGGAGCGGGGGGCGGGGAGACCCAGTACTTC. Translating gives CASSPFGAGGGETQYF.

The genes are TRBV7-2 and TRBJ2-3; D might be TRBD2 (5 bases). V lost 5 bases, J lost 3 bases, and 9 bases lay in between. Germline values: CDR1 SGHTA, CDR2 FQGNSA. The CDR3 spans 13 residues. CDR3 amino acids: CASSPGKTDTQYF. The CDR3 nucleotides are TGTGCCAGCAGCCCGGGAAAGACAGATACGCAGTATTTT.

The chain employs TRBV12-3 or TRBV12-4 and TRBJ2-2; D is uncertain. The germline V and J ends were trimmed by 6 bases and 2 bases, with 13 bases remaining between them. CDR3 length: 15 amino acids. The CDR3 region has the DNA TGTGCCAGCAGCTTGACCCTTCTTAACACCGGGGAGCTGTTTTTT. Protein sequence: CASSLTLLNTGELFF.

The V call is TRBV28, the J call TRBJ1-1; tentative D call: TRBD1 (6 bases). Germline values: CDR1 MDHEN, CDR2 SYDVKM. This CDR3 is built from 16 residues. V dropped 5 bases and J dropped 4 bases, with 20 bases sitting between them. The CDR3 bases are TGTGCCAGCAGTGCTACGGACAGCGCCCCAGGCACTGAAGCTTTCTTT. This codes for CASSATDSAPGTEAFF.

The chain carries TRBV7-9 and TRBJ2-7; D remains ambiguous. The DNA end is more similar to TRBJ2-4, so the J call may be wrong. Germline V gives CDR1 SEHNR, CDR2 FQNEAQ (reference sequence). This CDR3 region has 14 residues. This CDR3 reads CASSLGGIESIQYF. In DNA form, the CDR3 reads TGTGCCAGCAGCTTAGGGGGAATCGAAAGCATTCAGTACTTC.

The genes are TRBV9 and TRBJ2-5, with D possibly TRBD2 on 5 matching bases. CDR1 is SGDLS, CDR2 YYNGEE, per germline. V dropped 6 bases and J dropped 5 bases, with 11 bases sitting between them. The CDR3 length is 12 residues. The CDR3 region has the DNA TGTGCCAGCAACATTCCGGGGGAGACCCAGTACTTC. As protein: CASNIPGETQYF.